The 27 T cell receptor beta chains given below trace back to one sample, sequenced in a study of control samples from healthy donors and cancer patients. Clones were read by immunoSEQ multiplex PCR, and TCRdb kept only the in-frame ones, dropping some. The repertoire consists of around 89,000 clones, with approximately 78% occurring once and the leading ten covering over 7.5%. The sequencing input was blood. All receptors derive from a woman aged 55-70 years in good health.

The chain has TRBV19 and TRBJ1-1, with 10 bases lining up with TRBD1. The CDR3 length is 17 residues. Germline CDR1 LNHDA, CDR2 SQIVND (reference sequence). The J segment lost 0 bases and the V segment lost 3 bases, leaving 7 bases of the junction unmatched. DNA of the CDR3: TGTGCCAGTAGTATTCGGGACAGGGGCAAAGTGAACACTGAAGCTTTCTTT. It is translated as CASSIRDRGKVNTEAFF.

V usage is TRBV5-4 and J usage is TRBJ1-2; D uncertain. The germline V and J ends were trimmed by 1 base and 3 bases, with 10 bases remaining between them. CDR1 is SGHNT, CDR2 YYREEE, per germline (reference sequence). The CDR3 has 14 residues. The CDR3 DNA is TGTGCCAGCAGCTTGTTCCAGCGCGACTATGGCTACACCTTC. It yields the protein CASSLFQRDYGYTF. Complete variable domain (other parts from reference TRBV5-4 and TRBJ1-2): ETGVTQSPTHLIKTRGQQVTLRCSSQSGHNTVSWYQQALGQGPQFIFQYYREEENGRGNFPPRFSGLQFPNYSSELNVNALELDDSALYLCASSLFQRDYGYTFGSGTRLTVV.

The chain carries TRBV7-2 and TRBJ2-5, with 10 bases identical to TRBD1. The germline gives CDR1 SGHTA, CDR2 FQGNSA. This CDR3 has 14 amino acids. Trimming took 5 bases from V and 5 from J; bases not matched to a gene: 5. CDR3 sequence (DNA): TGTGCCAGCAGCCGGACAGGGGGGGTGGAGACCCAGTACTTC. Encoded protein: CASSRTGGVETQYF.

In this sample, this clone turned up once. The genes are TRBV7-9 and TRBJ2-5; D is unresolved. Trimming took off 6 bases at V and 5 bases at J, with 13 bases between the two ends. Germline CDR1 is SEHNR and CDR2 is FQNEAQ (reference sequence). This CDR3 has 13 amino acids. CDR3 nucleotides: TGTGCCAGCAGATCGACCCTGGAGGAGACCCAGTACTTC. It specifies CASRSTLEETQYF.

This clone has only one observation. The rearrangement links TRBV5-1 to TRBJ2-7, with TRBD2 matching 10 bases. The CDR3 spans 19 residues. The trim removed 1 base at V and 3 bases at J, leaving 16 bases unmatched. CDR1 and CDR2 from the germline V gene are SGHRS and YFSETQ. This CDR3 is CASSLWGPRPSGRNYEQYF. CDR3 nucleotide sequence: TGCGCCAGCAGCTTGTGGGGACCTCGACCTAGCGGGAGAAACTACGAGCAGTACTTC.

This chain uses TRBV9 with TRBJ1-6, with D perhaps matching TRBD1 (5 bases). V was trimmed by 1 base and J by 7 bases, leaving 12 bases between them. The CDR3 runs to 15 residues. Germline-derived CDR1 and CDR2 are SGDLS and YYNGEE. This CDR3 is CASSVRGEGNSPLHF. The CDR3, as DNA: TGTGCCAGCAGCGTAAGAGGGGAGGGCAATTCACCCCTCCACTTT. Drawing the rest from reference TRBV9 and TRBJ1-6, the complete variable domain is DSGVTQTPKHLITATGQRVTLRCSPRSGDLSVYWYQQSLDQGLQFLIQYYNGEERAKGNILERFSAQQFPDLHSELNLSSLELGDSALYFCASSVRGEGNSPLHFGNGTRLTVT.

Notes on this clone: This same CDR3 is encoded by further DNA sequences in the sample. This rearrangement joins TRBV7-9 to TRBJ2-4; D unclear. The CDR3 covers 15 residues. V was pared by 1 base and J by 0 bases, with 7 bases between. Germline V gene data show CDR1 as SEHNR and CDR2 as FQNEAQ (reference sequence). Here the CDR3 DNA reads TGTGCCAGCAGCTTAGGTGATCTAGCCAAAAACATTCAGTACTTC. It specifies CASSLGDLAKNIQYF.

The V call is TRBV6-4, the J call TRBJ1-3, with D possibly being TRBD1 (5 bases). Trimming pared 4 bases from V and 0 bases from J, leaving 13 bases between. CDR3 length equals 16 residues. Germline V gene sequence: CDR1 MRHNA, CDR2 SNTAGT. CDR3 in amino acids: CASSVRGLNSGNTIYF. The CDR3 bases are TGTGCCAGCAGTGTTAGGGGACTAAACTCTGGAAACACCATATATTTT.

The rearrangement uses TRBV5-5 and TRBJ1-4; a weak D match, TRBD1 (5 bases). V was trimmed by 0 bases and J by 10 bases, leaving 10 bases between them. CDR1 SGHKS and CDR2 YYEKEE come from the germline V gene (reference sequence). The CDR3 is 13 residues long. The CDR3 bases are TGTGCCAGCAGCTTGGTAGGGGAGGCAAAACTGTTTTTT. As protein: CASSLVGEAKLFF.

V and J are TRBV28 and TRBJ1-4, with a weak D call TRBD1 (6 bases). Germline V gene lookup returns CDR1 MDHEN and CDR2 SYDVKM. CDR3 length: 16 residues. V was trimmed by 7 bases and J by 6 bases, leaving 21 bases between them. CDR3 in DNA: TGTGCCAGCAATGTTATCACATCAGGGGCGCATGAAAAACTGTTTTTT. This sequence encodes CASNVITSGAHEKLFF.

The genes are TRBV5-1 and TRBJ1-2, with unresolved D. Trimming left V 0 bases short and J 0 bases short, with 3 bases between. Germline CDR1 reads SGHRS; CDR2 reads YFSETQ. The CDR3 totals 13 residues. Here the CDR3 reads CASSLDTNYGYTF. CDR3 nucleotides: TGCGCCAGCAGCTTGGACACTAACTATGGCTACACCTTC.

This clone was recorded a few times. V usage is TRBV14 and J usage is TRBJ1-6; D may be TRBD1 (6 bases). V was pared by 6 bases and J by 14 bases, with 20 bases between. This CDR3 has 14 amino acids. Germline V CDR1 and CDR2: SGHDN, FVKESK. This chain's CDR3 is CASSPDSTLFTLHF. In DNA form, the CDR3 reads TGTGCCAGCAGTCCGGACAGTACTTTGTTCACCCTCCACTTT.

The sample holds one count of this clone. This rearrangement joins TRBV12-3 or TRBV12-4 to TRBJ1-2; no definite D call. CDR3 length: 13 amino acids. The V and J ends lost 2 bases and 4 bases respectively, with 8 bases between them. The CDR3 region has the DNA TGTGCCAGCAGTTTACTCCGCTTCTATGGCTACACCTTC. Protein: CASSLLRFYGYTF.

Details on this clone: The same CDR3 can be traced to other DNA sequences in this sample. The V and J genes are TRBV7-2 and TRBJ2-3; D might be TRBD1 (5 bases). Looked up from germline, CDR1 is SGHTA and CDR2 is FQGNSA. Trimming pared 5 bases from V and 0 bases from J, leaving 9 bases between. CDR3 size: 14 residues. In DNA, the CDR3 is TGTGCCAGCAGCCCCGGACACAGCACAGATACGCAGTATTTT. It translates to CASSPGHSTDTQYF.

The chain links TRBV4-3 to TRBJ1-1; 7 bases fit TRBD1. The germline V gene has CDR1 LGHNA and CDR2 YSLEER. Trimming took 3 bases from V and 3 from J; bases not matched to a gene: 4. This CDR3 spans 14 amino acids. The CDR3 bases are TGCGCCAGCAGCCAGGTGGACAGGTACACTGAAGCTTTCTTT. Protein sequence: CASSQVDRYTEAFF.

There are a few counts of this clone. The chain has TRBV7-2 and TRBJ1-1; no definite D call. Germline CDR1 reads SGHTA; CDR2 reads FQGNSA. The V end lost 3 bases, the J end lost 9 bases, and 8 bases lay between the germline ends. The CDR3 extends over 11 amino acids. The CDR3 nucleotides are TGTGCCAGCAGCTTCGAGAAAAAAGCTTTCTTT. Protein: CASSFEKKAFF.

V is TRBV3-1 (or the pseudogene TRBV3-2) and J is TRBJ1-6; D possibly corresponds to TRBD1 (5 bases). Looked up from germline, CDR1 is LGHDT and CDR2 is YNNKEL (reference sequence). CDR3 length: 16 amino acids. With 4 bases removed from V and 5 bases from J, the gap between germline ends came to 15 bases. The chain's CDR3 is CASSLYRRTDNSPLHF. The DNA of the CDR3 is TGTGCCAGCAGCCTTTACAGGAGGACGGATAATTCACCCCTCCACTTT.

V is TRBV3-1 (or the pseudogene TRBV3-2) and J is TRBJ2-2, with 11 bases lining up with TRBD2. V lost 4 bases, J lost 0 bases, and 1 base stayed unmatched. The CDR3 has 16 amino acids. Germline V gene lookup returns CDR1 LGHDT and CDR2 YNNKEL (reference sequence). CDR3 DNA sequence: TGTGCCAGCAGCCGGACTAGCGGGTCGAACACCGGGGAGCTGTTTTTT. Its translation: CASSRTSGSNTGELFF.

The gene calls are TRBV5-1 and TRBJ1-3; the match to TRBD1 covers 9 bases. J gave up 4 bases and V 4 bases, and 15 bases lay outside the gene matches. This CDR3 is 18 amino acids long. CDR1 SGHRS and CDR2 YFSETQ come from the germline V gene. This chain's CDR3 is CASSQGTGLVGGGNTIYF. CDR3 nucleotide sequence: TGCGCCAGCAGCCAAGGGACAGGGCTAGTCGGGGGAGGAAACACCATATATTTT.

This clone was seen only once. The chain has TRBV12-3 or TRBV12-4 and TRBJ2-6; possible D gene TRBD1, 6 bases. The length of the CDR3 is 13 residues. Between the trimmed V and J ends, which lost 8 bases and 4 bases, there was a span of 9 bases. This CDR3 reads CASGTSGANVLTF. CDR3 DNA: TGTGCCAGCGGGACATCGGGGGCCAACGTCCTGACTTTC.

The chain carries TRBV5-1 and TRBJ1-6, with 9 bases lining up with TRBD1. V dropped 3 bases and J dropped 5; count of bases not matched to a gene: 0. CDR3 size: 14 residues. Per the germline V gene, CDR1 is SGHRS and CDR2 is YFSETQ. The CDR3 is CASSWDRDNSPLHF. The CDR3 DNA reads as TGCGCCAGCAGCTGGGACAGGGATAATTCACCCCTCCACTTT.

The V gene is TRBV6-6, the J gene TRBJ2-7; the D gene is possibly TRBD2 (5 bases). The V end was cut by 8 bases, the J end by 3 bases, with 23 bases between. Germline V gene data show CDR1 as MNHNY and CDR2 as SVGAGI (reference sequence). The CDR3 contains 16 residues. The chain's CDR3 is CASSREGLNPFYEQYF. In nucleotides, the CDR3 is TGTGCCAGCTCGAGAGAGGGCCTGAACCCGTTCTACGAGCAGTACTTC.

A single count supports this clone. The rearrangement uses TRBV5-6 and TRBJ2-4; unclear D gene. The CDR3 has 14 amino acids. V gave up 2 bases and J gave up 8 bases, with 14 bases separating them. In germline, CDR1 is SGHDT, CDR2 YYEEEE. The CDR3 here is CASSLERQVYIQYF. CDR3 bases: TGTGCCAGCAGCTTAGAGCGTCAGGTCTACATTCAGTACTTC.

The chain has TRBV27 and TRBJ2-7, with TRBD1 matching over 9 bases. In germline, CDR1 is MNHEY, CDR2 SMNVEV (reference sequence). With 5 bases clipped from V and 5 bases from J, the junction kept 10 bases outside the gene matches. CDR3 length: 15 residues. The CDR3 spells CASSPGTGLFHEQYF. The CDR3 DNA reads TGTGCCAGCAGTCCCGGGACAGGGTTATTTCACGAGCAGTACTTC.

The CDR3 here is CASSAVGTGATNEKLFF. The CDR3 DNA sequence: TGTGCCAGTAGTGCAGTCGGGACAGGAGCAACTAATGAAAAACTGTTTTTT. This sequence joins TRBV19 and TRBJ1-4; 8 nucleotides agree with TRBD1. V dropped 5 bases and J dropped 0; count of bases not matched to a gene: 8. This CDR3 spans 17 amino acids. Per germline, CDR1 LNHDA and CDR2 SQIVND (reference sequence). The entire variable domain, with the rest obtained from reference TRBV19 and TRBJ1-4, is as follows: DGGITQSPKYLFRKEGQNVTLSCEQNLNHDAMYWYRQDPGQGLRLIYYSQIVNDFQKGDIAEGYSVSREKKESFPLTVTSAQKNPTAFYLCASSAVGTGATNEKLFFGSGTQLSVL.

This clone was seen only once. J is TRBJ2-1 and V is TRBV4-2; D remains ambiguous. Trimming removed 0 bases at V and 2 bases at J, with 11 bases between. The CDR3 is 16 residues long. Germline V gene lookup returns CDR1 LGHNA and CDR2 YNFKEQ. CDR3 residues: CASSQDRTSTYNEQFF. DNA for the CDR3: TGTGCCAGCAGCCAAGATAGGACGTCTACCTACAATGAGCAGTTCTTC.

The rearrangement links TRBV18 to TRBJ2-7; no clear D gene. Looked up from germline, CDR1 is KGHSH and CDR2 is LQKENI. The CDR3 is 13 amino acids. Trimming removed 3 bases from V and 5 bases from J, with 11 bases in between. CDR3 sequence: CASSPGSQNEQYF. CDR3 sequence (DNA): TGTGCCAGCTCACCGGGGTCGCAGAACGAGCAGTACTTC.